This TCR beta chain was retrieved from a study of blood T cell repertoires in COVID-19. Study details: Acute and convalescent COVID-19 specimens originated in the United States, Italy and Spain.

CDR1 is KGHDR, CDR2 SFDVKD, per germline. The V and J ends lost 9 bases and 2 bases respectively, with 23 bases between them. This CDR3 spans 17 amino acids. Ages ranged from roughly 18 to 95 years, with residence in about 24 US areas. Assay: immunoSEQ multiplex PCR; the TCRdb copy retains only in-frame clones and omits some. Seen here are about 220,000 clones, 84% observed once, and the top ten hold approximately 7.3%. The chain has TRBV24-1 and TRBJ2-3, with D tentatively TRBD2 (6 bases). Specimen: PBMCs or T cells enriched from blood (not recorded which). This sequence was found in a woman in her thirties or forties who had recovered from COVID-19. For the CDR3, the DNA is TGTGCCACCGGAGGGACTCTGGGGGGAGGCATCACAGATACGCAGTATTTT. Translated: CATGGTLGGGITDTQYF.